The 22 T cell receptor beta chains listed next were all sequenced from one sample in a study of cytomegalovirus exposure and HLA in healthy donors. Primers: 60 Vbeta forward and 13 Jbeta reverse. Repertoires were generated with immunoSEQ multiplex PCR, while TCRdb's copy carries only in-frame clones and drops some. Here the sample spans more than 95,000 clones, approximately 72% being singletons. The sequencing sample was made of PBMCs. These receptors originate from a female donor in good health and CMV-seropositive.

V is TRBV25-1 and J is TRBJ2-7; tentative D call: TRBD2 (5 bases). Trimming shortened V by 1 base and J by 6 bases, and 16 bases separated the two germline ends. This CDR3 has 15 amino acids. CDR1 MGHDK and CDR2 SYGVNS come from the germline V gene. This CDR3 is CASSELRGLNSEQYF. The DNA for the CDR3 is TGTGCCAGCAGTGAATTACGGGGTCTGAATTCCGAGCAGTACTTC.

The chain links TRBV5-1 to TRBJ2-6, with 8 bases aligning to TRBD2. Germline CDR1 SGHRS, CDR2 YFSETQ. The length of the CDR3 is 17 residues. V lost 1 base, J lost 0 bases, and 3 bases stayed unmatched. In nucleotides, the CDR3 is TGCGCCAGCAGCTTGACTAGCGGTTTCTCTGGGGCCAACGTCCTGACTTTC. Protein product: CASSLTSGFSGANVLTF.

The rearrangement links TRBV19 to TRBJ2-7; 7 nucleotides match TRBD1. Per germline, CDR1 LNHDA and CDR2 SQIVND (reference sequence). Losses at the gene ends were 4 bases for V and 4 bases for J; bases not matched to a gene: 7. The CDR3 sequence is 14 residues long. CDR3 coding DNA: TGTGCCAGTAGTACTACGGCCAGGGGGTACGAGCAGTACTTC. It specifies CASSTTARGYEQYF.

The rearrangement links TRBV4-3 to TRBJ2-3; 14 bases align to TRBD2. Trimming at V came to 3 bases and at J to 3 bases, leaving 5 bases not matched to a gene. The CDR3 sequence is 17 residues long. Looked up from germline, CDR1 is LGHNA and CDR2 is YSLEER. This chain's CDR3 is CASSHGLAGGLTDTQYF. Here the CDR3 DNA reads TGCGCCAGCAGCCACGGACTAGCGGGAGGCCTTACAGATACGCAGTATTTT.

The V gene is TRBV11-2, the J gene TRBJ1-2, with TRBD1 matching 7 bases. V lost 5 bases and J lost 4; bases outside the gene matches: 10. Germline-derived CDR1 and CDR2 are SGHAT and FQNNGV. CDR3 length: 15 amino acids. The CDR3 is CASSPGTALSYGYTF. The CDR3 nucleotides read TGTGCCAGCAGCCCAGGGACAGCTTTAAGCTATGGCTACACCTTC.

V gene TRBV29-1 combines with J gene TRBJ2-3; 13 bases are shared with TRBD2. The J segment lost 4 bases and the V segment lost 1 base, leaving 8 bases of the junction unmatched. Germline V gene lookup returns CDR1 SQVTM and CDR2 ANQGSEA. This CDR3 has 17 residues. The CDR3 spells CSVEAPGLAGPSDTQYF. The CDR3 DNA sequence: TGCAGCGTTGAAGCCCCGGGACTAGCGGGGCCCTCAGATACGCAGTATTTT.

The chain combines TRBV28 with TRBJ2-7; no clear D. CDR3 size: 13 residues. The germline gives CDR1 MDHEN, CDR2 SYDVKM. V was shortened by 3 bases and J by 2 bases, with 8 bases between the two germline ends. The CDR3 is CASSLVAPYEQYF. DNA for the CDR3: TGTGCCAGCAGTTTGGTAGCCCCCTACGAGCAGTACTTC.

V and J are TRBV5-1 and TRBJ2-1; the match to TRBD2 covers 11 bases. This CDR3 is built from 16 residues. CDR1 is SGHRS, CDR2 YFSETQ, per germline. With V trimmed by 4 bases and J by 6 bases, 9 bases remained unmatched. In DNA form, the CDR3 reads TGCGCCAGCAGCCCCTTGAGACTAGCGGGAAGCAATGAGCAGTTCTTC. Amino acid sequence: CASSPLRLAGSNEQFF.

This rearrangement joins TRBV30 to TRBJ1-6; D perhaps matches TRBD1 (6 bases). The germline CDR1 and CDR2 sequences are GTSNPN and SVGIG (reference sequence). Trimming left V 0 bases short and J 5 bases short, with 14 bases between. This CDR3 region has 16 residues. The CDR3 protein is CAWSVPRGLNNSPLHF. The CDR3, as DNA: TGTGCCTGGAGTGTACCCAGGGGTTTAAATAATTCACCCCTCCACTTT.

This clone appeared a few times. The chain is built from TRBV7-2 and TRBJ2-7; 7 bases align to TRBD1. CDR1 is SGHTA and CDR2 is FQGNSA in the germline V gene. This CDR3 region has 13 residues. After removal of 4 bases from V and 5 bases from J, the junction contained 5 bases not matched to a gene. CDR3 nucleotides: TGTGCCAGCAGCTCCGGACAGGCCCACGAGCAGTACTTC. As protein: CASSSGQAHEQYF. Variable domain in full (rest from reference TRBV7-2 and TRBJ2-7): GAGVSQSPSNKVTEKGKDVELRCDPISGHTALYWYRQSLGQGLEFLIYFQGNSAPDKSGLPSDRFSAERTGGSVSTLTIQRTQQEDSAVYLCASSSGQAHEQYFGPGTRLTVT.

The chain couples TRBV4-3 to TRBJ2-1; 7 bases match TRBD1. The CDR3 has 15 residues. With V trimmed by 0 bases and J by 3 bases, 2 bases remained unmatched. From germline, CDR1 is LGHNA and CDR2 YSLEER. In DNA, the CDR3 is TGCGCCAGCAGCCAAGAGCAGGGGGACTACAATGAGCAGTTCTTC. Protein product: CASSQEQGDYNEQFF.

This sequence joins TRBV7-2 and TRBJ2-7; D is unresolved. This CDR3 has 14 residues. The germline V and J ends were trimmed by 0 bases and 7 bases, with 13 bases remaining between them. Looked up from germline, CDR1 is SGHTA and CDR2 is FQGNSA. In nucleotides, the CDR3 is TGTGCCAGCAGCTTAGCGCGTCACCTCCCTGAGCAGTACTTC. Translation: CASSLARHLPEQYF.

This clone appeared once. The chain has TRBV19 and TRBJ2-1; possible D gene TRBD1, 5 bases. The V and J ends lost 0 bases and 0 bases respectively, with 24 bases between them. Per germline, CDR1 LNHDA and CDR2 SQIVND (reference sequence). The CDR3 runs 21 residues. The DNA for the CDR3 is TGTGCCAGTAGTATAGATTCTCTAGAGGCCCTAAGGGGAAGCTCCTACAATGAGCAGTTCTTC. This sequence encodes CASSIDSLEALRGSSYNEQFF.

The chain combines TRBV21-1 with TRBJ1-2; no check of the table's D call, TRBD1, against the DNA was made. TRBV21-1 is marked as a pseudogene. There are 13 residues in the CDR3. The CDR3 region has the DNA TGTGCCAGCAGCCCCCGGGACACGGATGGCTACACCTTC. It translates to CASSPRDTDGYTF.

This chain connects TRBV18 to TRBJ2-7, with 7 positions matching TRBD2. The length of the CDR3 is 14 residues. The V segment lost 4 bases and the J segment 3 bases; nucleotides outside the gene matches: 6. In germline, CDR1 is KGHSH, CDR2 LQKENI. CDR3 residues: CASSLSSGNYEQYF. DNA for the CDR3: TGTGCCAGCTCACTATCCAGCGGGAACTACGAGCAGTACTTC.

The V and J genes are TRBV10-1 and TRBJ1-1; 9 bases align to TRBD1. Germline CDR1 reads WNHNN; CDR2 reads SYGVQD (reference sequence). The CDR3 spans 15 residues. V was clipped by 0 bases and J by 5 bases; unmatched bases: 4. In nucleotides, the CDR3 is TGCGCCAGCAGTGAGTCGCCGGGACAGGGTACTGAAGCTTTCTTT. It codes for CASSESPGQGTEAFF.

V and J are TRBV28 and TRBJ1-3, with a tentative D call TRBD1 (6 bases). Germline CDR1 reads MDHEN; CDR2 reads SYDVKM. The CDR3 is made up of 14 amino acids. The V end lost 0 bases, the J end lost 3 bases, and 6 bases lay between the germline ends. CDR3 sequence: CASSLWGHGNTIYF. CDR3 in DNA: TGTGCCAGCAGTTTATGGGGACATGGAAACACCATATATTTT.

The CDR3 is CASSGAARGTEAFF. The CDR3 coding sequence is TGCGCCAGCAGTGGGGCAGCCCGGGGCACTGAAGCTTTCTTT. This chain links TRBV10-2 with TRBJ1-1; D ambiguous. The V gene's germline CDR1 is WSHSY and CDR2 SAAADI. There are 14 residues in the CDR3. V was pared by 4 bases and J by 4 bases, with 13 bases between.

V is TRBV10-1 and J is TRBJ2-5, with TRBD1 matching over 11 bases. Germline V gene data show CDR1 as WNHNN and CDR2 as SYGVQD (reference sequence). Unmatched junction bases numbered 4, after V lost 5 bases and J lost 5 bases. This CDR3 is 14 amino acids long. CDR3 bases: TGCGCCAGCAGTCCCGGACAGGGGGCTGAGACCCAGTACTTC. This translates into CASSPGQGAETQYF.

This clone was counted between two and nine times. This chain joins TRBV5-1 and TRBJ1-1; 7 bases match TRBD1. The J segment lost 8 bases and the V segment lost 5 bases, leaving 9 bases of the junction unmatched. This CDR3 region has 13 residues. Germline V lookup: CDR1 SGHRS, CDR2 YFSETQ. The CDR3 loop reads CASSSGTEREAFF. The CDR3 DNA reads TGCGCCAGCAGTTCCGGGACAGAAAGGGAAGCTTTCTTT.

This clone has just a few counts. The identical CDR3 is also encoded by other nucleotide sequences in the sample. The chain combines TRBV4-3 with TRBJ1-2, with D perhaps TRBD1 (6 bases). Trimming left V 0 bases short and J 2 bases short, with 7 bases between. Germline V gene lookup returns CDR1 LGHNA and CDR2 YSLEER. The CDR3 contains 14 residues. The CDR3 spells CASSQDRGNYGYTF. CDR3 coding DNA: TGCGCCAGCAGCCAAGATAGGGGGAACTATGGCTACACCTTC.

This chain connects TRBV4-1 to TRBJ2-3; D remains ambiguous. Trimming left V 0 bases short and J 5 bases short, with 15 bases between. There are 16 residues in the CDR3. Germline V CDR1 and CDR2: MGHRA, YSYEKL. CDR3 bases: TGCGCCAGCAGCCAAGAGTCGAGAATAGCAGTAGATACGCAGTATTTT. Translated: CASSQESRIAVDTQYF.